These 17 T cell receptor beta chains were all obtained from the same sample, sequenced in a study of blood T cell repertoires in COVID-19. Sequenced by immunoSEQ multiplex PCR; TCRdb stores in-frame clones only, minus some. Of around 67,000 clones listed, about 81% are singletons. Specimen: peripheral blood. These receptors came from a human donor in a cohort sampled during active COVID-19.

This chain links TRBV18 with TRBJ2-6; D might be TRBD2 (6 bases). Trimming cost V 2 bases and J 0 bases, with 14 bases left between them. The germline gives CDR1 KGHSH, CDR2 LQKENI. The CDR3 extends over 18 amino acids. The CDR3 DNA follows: TGTGCCAGCTCACCAGGCAGCGGGCCCCACTCTGGGGCCAACGTCCTGACTTTC. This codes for CASSPGSGPHSGANVLTF.

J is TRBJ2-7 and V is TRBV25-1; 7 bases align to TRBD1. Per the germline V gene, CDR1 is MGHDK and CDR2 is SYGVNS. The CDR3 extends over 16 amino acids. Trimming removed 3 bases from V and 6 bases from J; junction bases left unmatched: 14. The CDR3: CASSDPRQGRSGEQYF. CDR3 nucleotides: TGTGCCAGCAGTGACCCCCGACAGGGAAGGTCGGGCGAGCAGTACTTC.

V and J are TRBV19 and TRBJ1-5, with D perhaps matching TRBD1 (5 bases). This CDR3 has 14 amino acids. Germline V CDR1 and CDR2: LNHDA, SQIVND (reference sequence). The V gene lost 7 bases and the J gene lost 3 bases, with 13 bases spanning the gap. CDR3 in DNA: TGTGCCAGTACCCTGGGGGGGTCCAATCAGCCCCAGCATTTT. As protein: CASTLGGSNQPQHF.

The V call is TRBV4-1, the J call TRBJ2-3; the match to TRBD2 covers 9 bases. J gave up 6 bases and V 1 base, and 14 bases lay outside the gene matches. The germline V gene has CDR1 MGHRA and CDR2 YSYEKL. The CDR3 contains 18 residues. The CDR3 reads CASSQGLAGRGSRDTQYF. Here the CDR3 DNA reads TGCGCCAGCAGCCAAGGGCTAGCGGGGAGAGGTAGTCGGGATACGCAGTATTTT.

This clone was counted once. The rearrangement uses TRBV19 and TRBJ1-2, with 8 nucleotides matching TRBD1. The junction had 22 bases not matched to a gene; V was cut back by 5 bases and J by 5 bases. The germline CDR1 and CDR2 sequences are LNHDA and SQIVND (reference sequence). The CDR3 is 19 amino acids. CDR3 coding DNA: TGTGCCAGTAGTTTAAAGGGGGCCCCGGGACAGGAAAATTTTTATGGCTACACCTTC. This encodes CASSLKGAPGQENFYGYTF.

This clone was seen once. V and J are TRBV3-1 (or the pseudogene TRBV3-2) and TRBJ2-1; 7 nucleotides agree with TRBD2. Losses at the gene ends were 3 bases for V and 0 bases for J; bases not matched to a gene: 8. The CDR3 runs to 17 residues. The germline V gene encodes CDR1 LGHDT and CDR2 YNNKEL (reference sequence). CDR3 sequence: CASSHGIAGRSYNEQFF. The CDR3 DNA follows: TGTGCCAGCAGCCATGGCATAGCGGGCCGCTCCTACAATGAGCAGTTCTTC.

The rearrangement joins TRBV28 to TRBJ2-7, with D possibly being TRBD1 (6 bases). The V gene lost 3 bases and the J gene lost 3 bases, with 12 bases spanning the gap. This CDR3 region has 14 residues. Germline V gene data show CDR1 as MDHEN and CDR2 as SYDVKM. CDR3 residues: CASSFDRPVYEQYF. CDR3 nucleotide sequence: TGTGCCAGCAGTTTCGACAGGCCGGTCTACGAGCAGTACTTC.

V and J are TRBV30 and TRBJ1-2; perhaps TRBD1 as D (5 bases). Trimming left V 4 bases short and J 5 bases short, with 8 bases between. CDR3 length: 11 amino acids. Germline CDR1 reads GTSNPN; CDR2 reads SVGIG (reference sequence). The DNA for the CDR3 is TGTGCCTGGACAGGGTTGTATGGCTACACCTTC. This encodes CAWTGLYGYTF.

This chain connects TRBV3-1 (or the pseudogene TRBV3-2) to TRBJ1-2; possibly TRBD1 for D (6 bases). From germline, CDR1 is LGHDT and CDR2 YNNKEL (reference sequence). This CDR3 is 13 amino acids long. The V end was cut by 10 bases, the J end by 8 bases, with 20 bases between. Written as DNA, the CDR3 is TGTGCCACCTCAGGGGCAGGGACGGAAGGCTACACCTTC. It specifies CATSGAGTEGYTF.

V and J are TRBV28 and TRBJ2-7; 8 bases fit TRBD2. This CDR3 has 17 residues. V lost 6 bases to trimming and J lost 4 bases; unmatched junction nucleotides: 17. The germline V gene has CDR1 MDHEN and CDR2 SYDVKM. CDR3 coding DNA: TGTGCCAGCAGCCCGGGAGGGGCGGGACGGTGGGGGTACGAGCAGTACTTC. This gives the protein CASSPGGAGRWGYEQYF. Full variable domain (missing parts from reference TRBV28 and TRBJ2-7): DVKVTQSSRYLVKRTGEKVFLECVQDMDHENMFWYRQDPGLGLRLIYFSYDVKMKEKGDIPEGYSVSREKKERFSLILESASTNQTSMYLCASSPGGAGRWGYEQYFGPGTRLTVT.

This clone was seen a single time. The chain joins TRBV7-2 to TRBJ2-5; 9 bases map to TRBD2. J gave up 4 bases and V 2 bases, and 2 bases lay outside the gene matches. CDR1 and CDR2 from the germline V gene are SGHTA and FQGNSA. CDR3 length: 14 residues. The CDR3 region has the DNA TGTGCCAGCAGCTTACTGACTAGCGGAGAGACCCAGTACTTC. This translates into CASSLLTSGETQYF.

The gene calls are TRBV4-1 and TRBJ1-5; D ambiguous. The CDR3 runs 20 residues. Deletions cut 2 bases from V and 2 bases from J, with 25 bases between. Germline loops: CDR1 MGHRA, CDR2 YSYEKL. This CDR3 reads CASSQFLSWGAVRGNQPQHF. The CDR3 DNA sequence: TGCGCCAGCAGCCAATTTCTGAGTTGGGGAGCCGTTAGGGGCAATCAGCCCCAGCATTTT.

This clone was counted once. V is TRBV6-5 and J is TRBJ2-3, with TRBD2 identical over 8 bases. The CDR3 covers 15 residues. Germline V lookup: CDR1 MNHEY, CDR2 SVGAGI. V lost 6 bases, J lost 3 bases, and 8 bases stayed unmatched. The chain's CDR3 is CASSQLAEATDTQYF. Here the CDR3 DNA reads TGTGCCAGCAGCCAACTAGCGGAGGCGACAGATACGCAGTATTTT.

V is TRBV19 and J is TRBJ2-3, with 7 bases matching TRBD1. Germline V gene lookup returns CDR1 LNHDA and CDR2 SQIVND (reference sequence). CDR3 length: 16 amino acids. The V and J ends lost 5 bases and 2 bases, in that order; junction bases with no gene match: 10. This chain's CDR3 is CASSPRDSQITDTQYF. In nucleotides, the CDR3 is TGTGCCAGTAGTCCCCGGGACAGCCAAATCACAGATACGCAGTATTTT.

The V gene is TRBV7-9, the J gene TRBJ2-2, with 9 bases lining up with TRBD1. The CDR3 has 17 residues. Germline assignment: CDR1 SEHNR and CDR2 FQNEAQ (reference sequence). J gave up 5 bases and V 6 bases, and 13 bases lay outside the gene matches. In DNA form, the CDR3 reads TGTGCCAGCAGTTTATTCGAACCGGGACAGGGTACCGGGGAGCTGTTTTTT. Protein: CASSLFEPGQGTGELFF.

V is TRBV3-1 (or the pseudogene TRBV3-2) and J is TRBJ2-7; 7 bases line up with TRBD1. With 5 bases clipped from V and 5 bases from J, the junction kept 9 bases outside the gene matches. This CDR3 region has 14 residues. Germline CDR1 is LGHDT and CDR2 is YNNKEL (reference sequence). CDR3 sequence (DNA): TGTGCCAGCAGCACCCAGACAGGGAGAAACGAGCAGTACTTC. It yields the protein CASSTQTGRNEQYF.

The CDR3 protein is CASLGDKLDSNQPQHF. The CDR3 DNA reads TGTGCCAGCCTAGGGGACAAGCTGGATAGCAATCAGCCCCAGCATTTT. The rearrangement joins TRBV5-3 to TRBJ1-5, with D maybe TRBD1 (6 bases). TRBV5-3 is treated as an ORF (open reading frame) with a function not yet certain. The V gene lost 8 bases and the J gene lost 0 bases, with 18 bases spanning the gap. The CDR3 runs 16 residues.